The 29 T cell receptor beta chains in this list originate from one sample, sequenced in a study of T-cell reconstitution after alpha-beta-depleted transplantation in children. For TCRbeta, the library was prepared with unique molecular identifiers. Via MiXCR, TCRdb re-called the PCR reads, giving one row per CDR3 protein. The table shows approximately 240,000 distinct CDR3 sequences, with 7.5% to 10% occurring only once. Sequencing used PBMCs from the stem cell graft donor, obtained from the stem cell graft. The receptors shown here come from a human donor who donated a stem cell graft to a child with SCID.

This clonotype was counted at least ten times. V and J are TRBV29-1 and TRBJ1-1; 11 positions match TRBD1. Trimming removed 5 bases from V and 4 bases from J; junction bases left unmatched: 12. This CDR3 is 16 amino acids long. CDR1 and CDR2 (germline): SQVTM, ANQGSEA. The CDR3: CSVRDRGSDVSTEAFF. The CDR3 DNA reads as TGCAGCGTTAGGGACAGGGGGTCGGATGTAAGCACTGAAGCTTTCTTT.

Remarks on this clonotype: This may come from a read error, since a much larger clone is one base off. The J gene is TRBJ2-3, the V gene TRBV18; the D is unclear. TRBJ1-5 matches the DNA end more closely, so the J call is doubtful. Germline V gene sequence: CDR1 KGHSH, CDR2 LQKENI. There are 14 residues in the CDR3. The CDR3 DNA follows: TGTGCCAGCTCACCACCGAGCGCCACAGATACGCAGCATTTT. Protein sequence: CASSPPSATDTQHF.

This clonotype came up many times. The V and J genes are TRBV2 and TRBJ2-7, with D perhaps matching TRBD1 or TRBD2 (6 bases each). CDR1 and CDR2 from the germline V gene are SNHLY and FYNNEI. Trimming stripped 9 bases from V and 3 bases from J, with 12 bases between. The CDR3 covers 12 residues. The chain's CDR3 is CASRGDGYEQYF. For the CDR3, the DNA is TGTGCCAGTAGGGGGGACGGCTACGAGCAGTACTTC.

In its sample, this clonotype was seen many times. The V and J genes are TRBV7-8 and TRBJ2-1; 9 nucleotides agree with TRBD2. The CDR3 spans 17 residues. Trimming cost V 3 bases and J 1 base; bases outside gene matches: 7. Germline CDR1 and CDR2: SGHVS and FQNEAQ. This CDR3 is CASSLGGGAVSYNEQFF. The CDR3, as DNA: TGTGCCAGCAGCTTGGGCGGGGGGGCCGTATCCTACAATGAGCAGTTCTTC.

This clonotype was seen at least ten times. The V call is TRBV12-3 or TRBV12-4, the J call TRBJ2-2; 7 nucleotides match TRBD1. Trimming cost V 6 bases and J 5 bases; bases outside gene matches: 12. There are 16 residues in the CDR3. The CDR3 DNA follows: TGTGCCAGCAGCCGACTGACAGGGTCGCGGACCGGGGAGCTGTTTTTT. It translates to CASSRLTGSRTGELFF.

This clonotype has ten or more counts. This chain joins TRBV7-8 and TRBJ1-1, with D hard to call. The germline V gene has CDR1 SGHVS and CDR2 FQNEAQ. V was cut by 5 bases and J by 1 base, with 11 bases left in between. This CDR3 contains 14 residues. CDR3 DNA sequence: TGTGCCAGCAGCCGCCCGCATGAGAACACTGAAGCTTTCTTT. Translation gives CASSRPHENTEAFF.

In its sample, this clonotype was seen many times. J is TRBJ2-5 and V is TRBV7-9; TRBD2 agrees at 10 bases. V was clipped by 3 bases and J by 5 bases; unmatched bases: 6. CDR3 length: 15 amino acids. Germline V gene data show CDR1 as SEHNR and CDR2 as FQNEAQ (reference sequence). The CDR3 DNA reads TGTGCCAGCAGCTTCGCTAGCGGGAGTGGGGAGACCCAGTACTTC. The encoded protein is CASSFASGSGETQYF.

The chain recombines TRBV28 with TRBJ2-1; D is perhaps TRBD2 (5 bases). Germline-derived CDR1 and CDR2 are MDHEN and SYDVKM. The CDR3 covers 12 residues. Between the trimmed V and J ends, which lost 6 bases and 10 bases, there was a span of 13 bases. CDR3 DNA: TGTGCCAGCAGCAAGTCTAGCAACGAGCAGTTCTTC. Its protein is CASSKSSNEQFF. Looking up the rest from reference TRBV28 and TRBJ2-1 gives the full variable domain: DVKVTQSSRYLVKRTGEKVFLECVQDMDHENMFWYRQDPGLGLRLIYFSYDVKMKEKGDIPEGYSVSREKKERFSLILESASTNQTSMYLCASSKSSNEQFFGPGTRLTVL.

This clonotype has ten or more counts. The J gene is TRBJ1-1, the V gene TRBV27; D is uncertain. Trimming left V 5 bases short and J 8 bases short, with 6 bases between. This CDR3 has 10 amino acids. CDR1 is MNHEY and CDR2 is SMNVEV in the germline V gene (reference sequence). CDR3 sequence (DNA): TGTGCCAGCAGTAACCAAGAAGCTTTCTTT. It encodes CASSNQEAFF.

A few counts support this clonotype. This chain uses TRBV4-2 with TRBJ2-3; 10 bases map to TRBD1. CDR3 length equals 16 residues. The trim removed 1 base at V and 5 bases at J, leaving 6 bases unmatched. CDR1 and CDR2 (germline): LGHNA, YNFKEQ. CDR3 nucleotide sequence: TGTGCCAGCAGCCAAGGAGGGACAGGGGAAAGAGATACGCAGTATTTT. As protein: CASSQGGTGERDTQYF.

This clonotype was seen many times. This chain links TRBV20-1 with TRBJ2-4; maybe TRBD2 (7 bases). CDR1 and CDR2 from the germline V gene are DFQATT and SNEGSKA (reference sequence). This CDR3 comprises 11 residues. Trimming cost V 6 bases and J 8 bases, with 11 bases left between them. The CDR3 nucleotides are TGCAGTGCCCCGGGGGGCGACATTCAGTACTTC. It yields the protein CSAPGGDIQYF.

This clonotype has ten or more counts. This chain uses TRBV6-1 with TRBJ1-4; 12 positions agree with TRBD1. This CDR3 contains 14 residues. V lost 6 bases and J lost 7; bases outside the gene matches: 3. CDR1 and CDR2 from the germline V gene are MNHNS and SASEGT. CDR3 coding DNA: TGTGCCAGCAGGGGACAGGGGGCTGGTGAAAAACTGTTTTTT. As protein: CASRGQGAGEKLFF.

This clonotype was counted many times. This chain connects TRBV20-1 to TRBJ2-3; 9 bases agree with TRBD2. The V segment lost 5 bases and the J segment 1 base; nucleotides outside the gene matches: 7. Per germline, CDR1 DFQATT and CDR2 SNEGSKA (reference sequence). This CDR3 is built from 15 residues. CDR3 sequence: CSASYKRGGTDTQYF. The CDR3 DNA is TGCAGTGCTTCCTACAAGCGGGGGGGCACAGATACGCAGTATTTT.

This clonotype was seen ten or more times. The genes are TRBV7-9 and TRBJ2-3, with D hard to call. This CDR3 is built from 15 residues. Germline-derived CDR1 and CDR2 are SEHNR and FQNEAQ (reference sequence). Between the trimmed V and J ends, which lost 5 bases and 5 bases, there was a span of 17 bases. The CDR3 DNA is TGTGCCAGCAGCGTTAGCAAGAGCAAAGGAGATACGCAGTATTTT. Translation gives CASSVSKSKGDTQYF.

This clonotype was detected ten times or more. The V and J genes are TRBV5-1 and TRBJ1-5; D ambiguous. Looked up from germline, CDR1 is SGHRS and CDR2 is YFSETQ. With 6 bases removed from V and 4 bases from J, the gap between germline ends came to 17 bases. The CDR3 is made up of 15 amino acids. The CDR3 sequence is CASTSIRVMNQPQHF. The CDR3 DNA is TGCGCCAGCACCTCTATAAGGGTTATGAATCAGCCCCAGCATTTT.

This clonotype was seen ten or more times. The rearrangement links TRBV28 to TRBJ1-2, with 9 bases identical to TRBD1. This CDR3 spans 18 amino acids. Germline loops: CDR1 MDHEN, CDR2 SYDVKM. Unmatched junction bases numbered 19, after V lost 6 bases and J lost 5 bases. CDR3 region: CASRHLGQGLISSYGYTF. The CDR3 bases are TGTGCCAGCAGACACCTGGGACAGGGCCTCATTTCCTCATATGGCTACACCTTC.

Comment on this clonotype: Since a much larger clone is just one base distant, this may be a read error. The rearrangement links TRBV18 to TRBJ2-5; D uncertain. The germline CDR1 and CDR2 sequences are KGHSH and LQKENI. This CDR3 has 14 amino acids. The CDR3 sequence is CASSPRLSQETQSF. CDR3 DNA: TGTGCCAGCTCACCACGGCTATCCCAAGAGACCCAGTCCTTC.

The rearrangement joins TRBV4-1 to TRBJ2-1, with TRBD2 matching over 7 bases. The CDR3 runs to 18 residues. V trimming: 0 bases; J trimming: 1 base; junction bases outside the gene matches: 9. Germline V lookup: CDR1 MGHRA, CDR2 YSYEKL. CDR3 protein: CASSQDPKRGISYNEQFF. For the CDR3, the DNA is TGCGCCAGCAGCCAAGACCCCAAGCGGGGTATTTCCTACAATGAGCAGTTCTTC.

This clonotype was observed a handful of times. CDR3 region: CSATGLAGNEQYF. CDR3 nucleotides: TGCAGTGCAACGGGACTAGCGGGGAATGAGCAGTACTTC. This chain uses TRBV20-1 with TRBJ2-7; 13 nucleotides align to TRBD2. V was clipped by 6 bases and J by 7 bases; unmatched bases: 6. CDR1 and CDR2 (germline): DFQATT, SNEGSKA (reference sequence). This CDR3 region has 13 residues.

In its sample, this clonotype was seen many times. The DNA for the CDR3 is TGTGCCACCAACCGGGACACTTTTAACTATGGCTACACCTTC. Translated, it gives CATNRDTFNYGYTF. The chain employs TRBV15 and TRBJ1-2; D may be TRBD1 (6 bases). V was trimmed by 7 bases and J by 1 base, leaving 13 bases between them. Germline V gene sequence: CDR1 LNHNV, CDR2 YYDKDF (reference sequence). The CDR3 extends over 14 amino acids.

This clonotype was found many times. The chain employs TRBV5-1 and TRBJ2-7; TRBD1 agrees at 9 bases. Germline CDR1 SGHRS, CDR2 YFSETQ. The V gene end was trimmed by 5 bases and the J gene end by 2 bases; junction bases not matched to a gene: 17. CDR3 length: 18 residues. This CDR3 is CASSLGQGMAETTYEQYF. The CDR3 coding sequence is TGCGCCAGCAGTCTGGGACAGGGCATGGCGGAGACTACCTACGAGCAGTACTTC.

This clonotype was detected ten times or more. The rearrangement uses TRBV20-1 and TRBJ1-1, with D perhaps matching TRBD1 (6 bases). Germline V gene lookup returns CDR1 DFQATT and CDR2 SNEGSKA (reference sequence). The CDR3 runs 15 residues. The germline V and J ends were trimmed by 2 bases and 5 bases, with 18 bases remaining between them. The CDR3 region is CSARYGVGGGTEAFF. The CDR3 bases are TGCAGTGCTAGATACGGTGTAGGGGGTGGAACTGAAGCTTTCTTT.

The sample holds many counts of this clonotype. J is TRBJ2-5 and V is TRBV5-1; the match to TRBD1 covers 7 bases. With 0 bases clipped from V and 5 bases from J, the junction kept 4 bases outside the gene matches. CDR1 is SGHRS, CDR2 YFSETQ, per germline. The CDR3 loop spans 14 amino acids. CDR3 bases: TGCGCCAGCAGCTTGGTGACAGGGTCGGAGACCCAGTACTTC. Residues: CASSLVTGSETQYF.

This clonotype was counted a few times. Here the CDR3 DNA reads TGTGCCAGCAGTTACAGCTATGGCTACACCTTC. It specifies CASSYSYGYTF. This rearrangement joins TRBV28 to TRBJ1-2; no clear D. Trimming stripped 4 bases from V and 4 bases from J, with 4 bases between. CDR3 length equals 11 residues. Germline V gene lookup returns CDR1 MDHEN and CDR2 SYDVKM.

This clonotype appeared many times. The chain has TRBV11-2 and TRBJ2-1, with D tentatively TRBD2 (6 bases). The CDR3 has 13 amino acids. V was trimmed by 4 bases and J by 9 bases, leaving 13 bases between them. Germline V CDR1 and CDR2: SGHAT, FQNNGV. CDR3 residues: CASSWRVWSEQFF. The CDR3 DNA sequence: TGTGCCAGCAGCTGGAGGGTCTGGAGTGAGCAGTTCTTC.

In this sample, this clonotype turned up many times. The chain uses TRBV5-6 and TRBJ1-2; D possibly corresponds to TRBD1 (5 bases). This CDR3 region has 16 residues. Germline assignment: CDR1 SGHDT and CDR2 YYEEEE. V was cut by 3 bases and J by 4 bases, with 19 bases left in between. CDR3 DNA: TGTGCCAGCAGCTACCTGGGACCGATTTCTACCTATGGCTACACCTTC. Encoded protein: CASSYLGPISTYGYTF.

In this sample, this clonotype turned up many times. The rearrangement links TRBV10-3 to TRBJ2-5; D possibly corresponds to TRBD1 (5 bases). Germline assignment: CDR1 ENHRY and CDR2 SYGVKD. The V end lost 0 bases, the J end lost 1 base, and 9 bases lay between the germline ends. CDR3 length: 15 amino acids. This CDR3 reads CAISESDSSQETQYF. CDR3 bases: TGTGCCATCAGTGAGTCCGACAGTTCCCAAGAGACCCAGTACTTC.

This clonotype was found many times. This rearrangement joins TRBV10-3 to TRBJ2-7, with D possibly being TRBD1 or TRBD2 (6 bases each). V was shortened by 4 bases and J by 4 bases, with 8 bases between the two germline ends. This CDR3 is 12 amino acids long. Per the germline V gene, CDR1 is ENHRY and CDR2 is SYGVKD. In nucleotides, the CDR3 is TGTGCCATCAGTGGAGGGGGGTACGAGCAGTACTTC. This encodes CAISGGGYEQYF.

This clonotype was seen at least ten times. The chain combines TRBV5-4 with TRBJ2-2; D uncertain. V gave up 3 bases and J gave up 1 base, with 13 bases separating them. The CDR3 has 16 amino acids. The V gene's germline CDR1 is SGHNT and CDR2 YYREEE (reference sequence). CDR3 region: CASSSAESGNTGELFF. Here the CDR3 DNA reads TGTGCCAGCAGCTCAGCCGAATCGGGGAACACCGGGGAGCTGTTTTTT.